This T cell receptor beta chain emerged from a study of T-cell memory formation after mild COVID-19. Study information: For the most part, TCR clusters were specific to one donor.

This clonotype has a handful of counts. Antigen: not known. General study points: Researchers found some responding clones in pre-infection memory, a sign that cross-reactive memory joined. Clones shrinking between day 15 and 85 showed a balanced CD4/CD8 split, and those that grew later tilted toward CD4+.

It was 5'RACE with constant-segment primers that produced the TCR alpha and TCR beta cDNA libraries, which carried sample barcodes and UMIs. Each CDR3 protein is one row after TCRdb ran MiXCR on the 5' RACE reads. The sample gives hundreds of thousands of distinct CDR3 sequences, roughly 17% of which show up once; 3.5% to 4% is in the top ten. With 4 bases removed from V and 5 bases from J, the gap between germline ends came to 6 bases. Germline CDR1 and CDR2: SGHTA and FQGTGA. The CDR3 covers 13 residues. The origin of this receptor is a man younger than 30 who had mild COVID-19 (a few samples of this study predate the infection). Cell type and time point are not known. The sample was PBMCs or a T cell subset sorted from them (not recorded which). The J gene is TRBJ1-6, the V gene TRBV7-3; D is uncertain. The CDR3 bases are TGTGCCAGCAGCTCGACTAATAATTCACCCCTCCACTTT. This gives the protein CASSSTNNSPLHF.